This T cell receptor beta chain was found in a study of blood T cells in healthy people across ages (dated by TCRdb to between 2014 and 2017). Describing the broader study: Template switching captured roughly one uniquely barcoded TCR beta cDNA molecule per two T cells in model experiments. Age-related changes in TCR beta repertoire diversity were measured in the study by deep sequencing normalized with unique cDNA molecular identifiers. Four age groups were formed from the donors: young (average approximately 15 years), middle-aged (around 40), aged (roughly 59) and long-lived (approximately 78). Donors of different ages were randomly distributed across sequencing lanes to avoid experimental bias. Using the same blood draw, the study looked at two additional independent replicas of 1 million unique cDNA reads for two donors, one aged 18 to 29 and the other aged 80 or older.

Libraries were built with 5' RACE. For sequencing, an Illumina HiSeq 2500 was employed. A second PCR of about 6 to 11 cycles was run with a J-beta primer mix and a sample-barcoded 5' primer. A unique molecular identifier was introduced onto each TCR beta cDNA molecule by a template-switch 5' adaptor carrying 12 random nucleotides. Each sample yielded at least 3 million CDR3-containing paired-end reads. All of the RNA was converted into first-strand cDNA using the Mint cDNA synthesis kit, with a TRBC-specific oligonucleotide serving as the primer. All cDNA was treated with uracil-DNA glycosylase and then went through a first 18-cycle PCR with the universal primers M1SS and BC2_uni_R. As for how the authors treated the data: Each sample was normalized by randomly selecting 1 million high-quality reads, each carrying a distinct molecular identifier. Reads sharing molecular identifiers were discarded rather than binned into consensus sequences. MiTCR, with a Q25 quality threshold and the strictest error-elimination algorithm, was used for CDR3 identification, clonotype clustering and error correction. A nonparametric unseen species model with Euler transformation was used to estimate lower-bound total TCR beta diversity. TCRdb ran its own pipeline on the public reads, namely fastp trimming at Q25 and MiXCR clone calling, and kept in-frame beta chains. Each entry is one CDR3 protein sequence, shown with its most common DNA and genes. The V and J calls and clone size are TCRdb's, not the authors'. The sample table shows hundreds of thousands of distinct CDR3 sequences, and 55% to 65% are seen once. The ten largest clones represent roughly 26% of the sample.

The 40 or so donors, aged about 6 to 100 years, were systemically healthy Caucasian individuals from Russia. Roughly 9 milliliters of peripheral blood were drawn from each donor into EDTA-treated Vacutainer tubes. Ficoll-Paque density-gradient centrifugation was used to isolate PBMCs, with at least 6.5 million per sample. Trizol reagent was used to extract total RNA from the PBMCs, yielding at least 5.5 micrograms per sample. For every donor, flow cytometry on a PBMC aliquot measured the percentage of naive CD45RAhigh/CD27high T cells. General findings and caveats noted by the study authors: Because donor CMV infection status was unknown, age-related changes in expanded clonotypes were potentially confounded. Because profiling used bulk unsorted PBMCs, naive and antigen-experienced compartments could not be compared conclusively. A strong correlation was found between observed TCR beta diversity and the percentage of naive T cells measured by flow cytometry. As age increased, observed TCR beta diversity per million T cells dropped in a roughly linear way, and a significant reduction was already evident by age roughly 36. Compared with the aged group, the long-lived group had more naive CD4+ T cells, fewer expanded clones and increased TCR diversity, a pattern suggesting age selection. Estimates of total diversity based on one million sequenced T cells were regarded as lower bounds and as underestimates.

In the case of this clonotype: Its specific antigen is unknown. Per-base qualities were not stored, and no clone one base away is much larger.

The CDR3 covers 14 residues, taking in both the cysteine and the phenylalanine. CDR3 DNA only is kept here, 42 bases in frame from base 1. The V end loses 9 bases and the J end loses 2 bases, and a stretch of 17 bases separates them. The germline V gene sets CDR1 to SGDLS and CDR2 to YYNGEE. The sequencing input was blood. The sequence joins TRBV9 to TRBJ2-5; TRBD2 is a possible D gene, resting on 6 matching bases. The clonotype originates from a man under 40 in good health. The nucleotides are TGTGCCAACCCCGCGGGGAGGAAACAAGAGACCCAGTACTTC. The resulting protein is CANPAGRKQETQYF.